One TCR beta chain is described in this entry. Its antigen is currently unknown. The repertoire was sequenced with immunoSEQ multiplex PCR; TCRdb's copy has only in-frame clones and lacks some. This sample carries roughly 130,000 clones, about 90% of them seen once, and the ten largest clones take about 0.18%. The germline V and J ends were trimmed by 2 bases and 3 bases, with 5 bases remaining between them. The V gene's germline CDR1 is LGHNA and CDR2 YSLEER. This CDR3 is 13 amino acids long. This entry is derived from a study of graft-versus-host responses after intestinal transplantation. Overall study findings and caveats: Researchers found GvH clones in recipient marrow, and some showed up first in ileum or blood.

This receptor was obtained from a human donor who received an intestinal transplant. Sequenced material: unstimulated CD4+ T cells sorted from spleen or lymph node cells, taken before intestinal transplant. This chain joins TRBV4-3 and TRBJ2-1; D remains unclear. CDR3 loop: CASSQRFYNEQFF. The CDR3 DNA reads TGCGCCAGCAGCCAACGATTCTACAATGAGCAGTTCTTC.